These T cell receptor beta chains were read from a single sample in a study of T-cell memory formation after mild COVID-19. TCRdb reanalysed the 5' RACE reads using MiXCR and keeps one entry per CDR3 protein. The table records more than 450,000 distinct CDR3 sequences, about 20% of them present only once. Sequenced material: PBMCs or a T cell subset sorted from them (not recorded which). These receptor sequences come from an adult woman who had mild COVID-19 (a few samples of this study predate the infection). Cell type and time point are not known. Each CDR3 is given with its conserved first and last residue. Each record gives: CDR3 protein, CDR3 DNA, D gene, clone size, J gene, V gene. A D gene is named only where the DNA matches it firmly. Size is stated for part of the rows, as once, few or many counts, or as a class when the clone is expanded.

CDR3aa: CASSTGRIGEQYF
CDR3nt: TGTGCCAGTAGTACAGGACGGATTGGAGAGCAGTACTTC
d_gene: -
abundance: -
j_gene: TRBJ2-7
v_gene: TRBV19

CDR3aa: CASSLGPSSERLNEQFF
CDR3nt: TGTGCCAGCAGCTTAGGCCCTTCTAGCGAAAGACTCAATGAGCAGTTCTTC
d_gene: -
abundance: few
j_gene: TRBJ2-1
v_gene: TRBV7-2

CDR3aa: CASSLFGRGSTDTQYF
CDR3nt: TGTGCCAGCAGCTTGTTCGGGCGGGGGAGCACAGATACGCAGTATTTT
d_gene: TRBD2
abundance: few
j_gene: TRBJ2-3
v_gene: TRBV7-3

CDR3aa: CASSLGRGNQPQHF
CDR3nt: TGCGCCAGCAGCTTGGGAAGAGGCAATCAGCCCCAGCATTTT
d_gene: -
abundance: few
j_gene: TRBJ1-5
v_gene: TRBV5-1

CDR3aa: CASSQAGDQPQHF
CDR3nt: TGTGCCAGCAGCCAAGCAGGGGATCAGCCCCAGCATTTT
d_gene: -
abundance: few
j_gene: TRBJ1-5
v_gene: TRBV3-1

CDR3aa: CASSSADRIYEQYF
CDR3nt: TGCGCCAGCAGCTCGGCGGACAGAATCTACGAGCAGTACTTC
d_gene: -
abundance: -
j_gene: TRBJ2-7
v_gene: TRBV5-1

CDR3aa: CASSARTAGETQYF
CDR3nt: TGTGCCAGCAGCGCCAGGACAGCCGGTGAGACCCAGTACTTC
d_gene: -
abundance: few
j_gene: TRBJ2-5
v_gene: TRBV7-2

CDR3aa: CASSQGGARGDTQYF
CDR3nt: TGTGCCAGCAGCCAAGGGGGGGCGCGAGGAGATACGCAGTATTTT
d_gene: -
abundance: few
j_gene: TRBJ2-3
v_gene: TRBV3-1

CDR3aa: CASSLAYSSDEQFF
CDR3nt: TGTGCCAGCAGCTTAGCGTACTCTAGCGATGAGCAGTTCTTC
d_gene: -
abundance: -
j_gene: TRBJ2-1
v_gene: TRBV7-2

CDR3aa: CASSLVFRDRGNYEQYF
CDR3nt: TGCGCCAGCAGTCTCGTCTTCAGGGACAGGGGAAACTACGAGCAGTACTTC
d_gene: TRBD1
abundance: -
j_gene: TRBJ2-7
v_gene: TRBV5-1

CDR3aa: CASSILGDNTDTQYF
CDR3nt: TGTGCCAGCAGCATACTAGGGGACAACACAGATACGCAGTATTTT
d_gene: -
abundance: few
j_gene: TRBJ2-3
v_gene: TRBV7-3

CDR3aa: CASSLSKLNTEAFF
CDR3nt: TGTGCCAGCTCCCTCTCTAAGCTGAACACTGAAGCTTTCTTT
d_gene: -
abundance: few
j_gene: TRBJ1-1
v_gene: TRBV18

CDR3aa: CASSEASGETTNEKLFF
CDR3nt: TGTGCCAGCAGTGAAGCGAGCGGGGAGACAACTAATGAAAAACTGTTTTTT
d_gene: -
abundance: few
j_gene: TRBJ1-4
v_gene: TRBV6-1

CDR3aa: CASSPMGSPEAFF
CDR3nt: TGTGCCAGCTCACCCATGGGTTCTCCTGAAGCTTTCTTT
d_gene: -
abundance: -
j_gene: TRBJ1-1
v_gene: TRBV18

CDR3aa: CASSTGWDLGRTEAFF
CDR3nt: TGTGCCAGCAGCACAGGGTGGGACCTCGGGAGGACTGAAGCTTTCTTT
d_gene: -
abundance: -
j_gene: TRBJ1-1
v_gene: TRBV7-9

CDR3aa: CASSPREGATNEQFF
CDR3nt: TGTGCCAGCAGCCCGCGGGAGGGGGCGACAAATGAGCAGTTCTTC
d_gene: TRBD2
abundance: many
j_gene: TRBJ2-1
v_gene: TRBV7-9

CDR3aa: CASSLGMTGGPNEQFF
CDR3nt: TGTGCCAGCAGCTTGGGGATGACAGGCGGCCCCAATGAGCAGTTCTTC
d_gene: -
abundance: -
j_gene: TRBJ2-1
v_gene: TRBV5-8

CDR3aa: CAWSPLAANLYEQYF
CDR3nt: TGTGCCTGGAGCCCCCTAGCGGCGAACCTCTACGAGCAGTACTTC
d_gene: TRBD2
abundance: -
j_gene: TRBJ2-7
v_gene: TRBV30

CDR3aa: CSAESGGSGELFF
CDR3nt: TGCAGTGCAGAGAGTGGGGGTTCCGGGGAGCTGTTTTTT
d_gene: -
abundance: few
j_gene: TRBJ2-2
v_gene: TRBV20-1

CDR3aa: CASSSPRDRGVGEQYF
CDR3nt: TGTGCCAGCAGTTCGCCTCGGGACCGGGGCGTGGGCGAGCAGTACTTC
d_gene: -
abundance: once
j_gene: TRBJ2-7
v_gene: TRBV6-5

CDR3aa: CASSFQGRLGEQFF
CDR3nt: TGTGCCAGTAGTTTCCAAGGACGATTGGGAGAGCAGTTCTTC
d_gene: -
abundance: -
j_gene: TRBJ2-1
v_gene: TRBV19

CDR3aa: CATSDLRTGPPYNEQFF
CDR3nt: TGTGCCACCAGTGATCTCAGGACAGGCCCTCCCTACAATGAGCAGTTCTTC
d_gene: TRBD1
abundance: -
j_gene: TRBJ2-1
v_gene: TRBV24-1

CDR3aa: CASSLARQVNGELFF
CDR3nt: TGTGCCAGCAGCTTAGCCCGACAGGTCAACGGGGAGCTGTTTTTT
d_gene: -
abundance: -
j_gene: TRBJ2-2
v_gene: TRBV7-9

CDR3aa: CASSLGMAAGAFF
CDR3nt: TGTGCCAGCAGCCTAGGAATGGCGGCTGGAGCTTTCTTT
d_gene: -
abundance: -
j_gene: TRBJ1-1
v_gene: TRBV12-3/TRBV12-4

CDR3aa: CASISYVNEQFF
CDR3nt: TGTGCCAGCATATCGTATGTCAATGAGCAGTTCTTC
d_gene: -
abundance: -
j_gene: TRBJ2-1
v_gene: TRBV7-9

CDR3aa: CASSLWDGNLNEQFF
CDR3nt: TGCGCCAGCAGCCTTTGGGACGGGAACCTCAACGAGCAGTTCTTC
d_gene: -
abundance: -
j_gene: TRBJ2-1
v_gene: TRBV4-1

CDR3aa: CSARSSFQISGNTIYF
CDR3nt: TGCAGTGCTAGGAGTAGTTTCCAAATCTCTGGAAACACCATATATTTT
d_gene: -
abundance: -
j_gene: TRBJ1-3
v_gene: TRBV20-1

CDR3aa: CASSLWDRGRAQYF
CDR3nt: TGTGCCAGCAGCTTATGGGACAGGGGGAGGGCCCAGTACTTC
d_gene: TRBD1
abundance: -
j_gene: TRBJ2-5
v_gene: TRBV7-2

CDR3aa: CASSSGPSEDF
CDR3nt: TGTGCCAGCAGCTCAGGACCGTCGGAGGACTTC
d_gene: -
abundance: many
j_gene: TRBJ2-7
v_gene: TRBV11-2

CDR3aa: CASMVQGYGNTIYF
CDR3nt: TGTGCCAGTATGGTACAGGGGTATGGAAACACCATATATTTT
d_gene: TRBD1
abundance: -
j_gene: TRBJ1-3
v_gene: TRBV12-3/TRBV12-4

CDR3aa: CASSYGPGGEAFF
CDR3nt: TGTGCCAGCAGTTACGGCCCAGGGGGGGAAGCTTTCTTT
d_gene: TRBD1
abundance: -
j_gene: TRBJ1-1
v_gene: TRBV6-5

CDR3aa: CASSLLKGTGTYNEQFF
CDR3nt: TGTGCCAGCAGCTTGCTGAAAGGGACAGGGACCTACAATGAGCAGTTCTTC
d_gene: TRBD1
abundance: -
j_gene: TRBJ2-1
v_gene: TRBV5-6

CDR3aa: CASSSLLAGGRGDTQYF
CDR3nt: TGTGCCAGCAGTTCATTACTAGCGGGAGGGCGGGGAGATACGCAGTATTTT
d_gene: TRBD2
abundance: few
j_gene: TRBJ2-3
v_gene: TRBV12-3/TRBV12-4

CDR3aa: CASSLMAGEIKDTQYF
CDR3nt: TGCGCCAGCAGCTTAATGGCGGGGGAGATTAAAGATACGCAGTATTTT
d_gene: TRBD2
abundance: few
j_gene: TRBJ2-3
v_gene: TRBV5-1

CDR3aa: CATSETGRVTEAFF
CDR3nt: TGTGCCACCAGTGAGACAGGGAGAGTGACTGAAGCTTTCTTT
d_gene: TRBD1
abundance: few
j_gene: TRBJ1-1
v_gene: TRBV24-1